This passage covers 26 T cell receptor beta chains from one sample sequenced in a study of shared clonotypes between healthy human individuals. The table came from immunoSEQ multiplex PCR; TCRdb's copy has only in-frame clones and leaves some out. The top ten clones hold roughly 0.13% of a sample with roughly 2 million clones, roughly 95% of them seen once. Sequencing used naive CD4+ T cells sorted from blood. Regarding subset: CD45RA+ positively selected. These receptors came from a man younger than 35 in good health.

This chain joins TRBV6-5 and TRBJ2-2; D ambiguous. V was clipped by 3 bases and J by 4 bases, with 6 bases between them. CDR1 is MNHEY, CDR2 SVGAGI, per germline. The CDR3 extends over 13 amino acids. As DNA, the CDR3 is TGTGCCAGCAGTTATGTTACCACCGGGGAGCTGTTTTTT. Amino acids: CASSYVTTGELFF.

The chain has TRBV6-5 and TRBJ2-5, with D possibly called TRBD1 or TRBD2 (5 bases each). The ends were cut back, 5 bases at V and 0 bases at J, with 10 bases in the middle. This CDR3 has 14 amino acids. Germline CDR1 reads MNHEY; CDR2 reads SVGAGI. The CDR3, as DNA: TGTGCCAGCAGTGGGTGGGACCACCAAGAGACCCAGTACTTC. Translating it yields CASSGWDHQETQYF.

The chain uses TRBV7-2 and TRBJ2-5; perhaps TRBD2 as D (6 bases). V dropped 1 base and J dropped 1 base, with 10 bases sitting between them. The CDR3 has 15 amino acids. Germline CDR1 and CDR2: SGHTA and FQGNSA. The CDR3 reads CASSLGGGSQETQYF. CDR3 nucleotide sequence: TGTGCCAGCAGCTTAGGGGGAGGAAGCCAAGAGACCCAGTACTTC. Based on the CDR3 plus reference TRBV7-2 and TRBJ2-5, the full variable domain is GAGVSQSPSNKVTEKGKDVELRCDPISGHTALYWYRQSLGQGLEFLIYFQGNSAPDKSGLPSDRFSAERTGGSVSTLTIQRTQQEDSAVYLCASSLGGGSQETQYFGPGTRLLVL.

The chain combines TRBV11-3 with TRBJ1-1; 9 positions agree with TRBD1. Unmatched junction bases numbered 1, after V lost 4 bases and J lost 4 bases. From germline, CDR1 is SGHNT and CDR2 YENEEA. The CDR3 loop spans 13 amino acids. CDR3 sequence: CASSSQGATEAFF. CDR3 nucleotide sequence: TGTGCCAGCAGCTCACAGGGGGCCACTGAAGCTTTCTTT.

This chain links TRBV5-1 with TRBJ1-2; unclear D gene. Per the germline V gene, CDR1 is SGHRS and CDR2 is YFSETQ. Trimming removed 2 bases at V and 5 bases at J, with 13 bases between. There are 14 residues in the CDR3. The DNA of the CDR3 is TGCGCCAGCAGCTTCGGGTCTCCCCCATATGGCTACACCTTC. This encodes CASSFGSPPYGYTF.

The chain carries TRBV7-3 and TRBJ1-1; 7 bases fit TRBD1. Germline CDR1 and CDR2: SGHTA and FQGTGA. CDR3 length: 15 residues. V lost 3 bases and J lost 1; bases outside the gene matches: 5. DNA of the CDR3: TGTGCCAGCAGCTTCGAGGGACAGACGAACACTGAAGCTTTCTTT. Its protein is CASSFEGQTNTEAFF.

CDR3 bases: TGTGCCAGCAGTTACATCTGGACAGGGTCGAACACTGAAGCTTTCTTT. Encoded protein: CASSYIWTGSNTEAFF. This chain joins TRBV6-5 and TRBJ1-1; 8 bases are shared with TRBD1. The CDR3 is made up of 16 amino acids. Germline-derived CDR1 and CDR2 are MNHEY and SVGAGI. V dropped 2 bases and J dropped 1; count of bases not matched to a gene: 6.

The V gene is TRBV28, the J gene TRBJ2-5; TRBD1 might be the D (5 bases). CDR1 is MDHEN, CDR2 SYDVKM, per germline. Between the trimmed V and J ends, which lost 5 bases and 2 bases, there was a span of 12 bases. The CDR3 contains 14 residues. CDR3 in DNA: TGTGCCAGCAGTCCAAACAGGCGGCAAGAGACCCAGTACTTC. This translates into CASSPNRRQETQYF.

About this clone: Within the sample, other DNA sequences also encode this same CDR3. The chain carries TRBV7-2 and TRBJ1-5; 7 bases map to TRBD1. This CDR3 is built from 15 residues. J lost 2 bases, V lost 3 bases, and 4 bases had no gene match. CDR1 is SGHTA, CDR2 FQGNSA, per germline. The CDR3 sequence is CASSLVTGGNQPQHF. The CDR3 nucleotides read TGTGCCAGCAGCTTGGTTACAGGGGGCAATCAGCCCCAGCATTTT. Supplemented by reference TRBV7-2 and TRBJ1-5, the full variable domain reads GAGVSQSPSNKVTEKGKDVELRCDPISGHTALYWYRQSLGQGLEFLIYFQGNSAPDKSGLPSDRFSAERTGGSVSTLTIQRTQQEDSAVYLCASSLVTGGNQPQHFGDGTRLSIL.

This chain links TRBV5-4 with TRBJ2-3; maybe TRBD2 (6 bases). Germline lookup yields CDR1 SGHNT and CDR2 YYREEE (reference sequence). The germline V and J ends were trimmed by 3 bases and 4 bases, with 15 bases remaining between them. CDR3 length equals 15 residues. CDR3 loop: CASSSEGIRADTQYF. CDR3 DNA: TGTGCCAGCAGCTCGGAGGGGATTCGGGCAGATACGCAGTATTTT.

The chain employs TRBV28 and TRBJ2-1; maybe TRBD2 (6 bases). The V gene's germline CDR1 is MDHEN and CDR2 SYDVKM. V lost 8 bases to trimming and J lost 0 bases, with 23 bases between them. CDR3 size: 18 residues. The chain's CDR3 is CASVSPGDISSSYNEQFF. CDR3 in DNA: TGTGCCAGCGTATCCCCGGGGGATATTTCGAGCTCCTACAATGAGCAGTTCTTC.

The V and J genes are TRBV6-5 and TRBJ2-2, with no clear D. V was cut by 11 bases and J by 0 bases, with 10 bases left in between. The V gene's germline CDR1 is MNHEY and CDR2 SVGAGI. This CDR3 has 13 amino acids. The CDR3 loop reads CAGRITNTGELFF. CDR3 nucleotides: TGTGCCGGACGGATTACGAACACCGGGGAGCTGTTTTTT.

The gene calls are TRBV5-1 and TRBJ1-1; D call uncertain. V lost 0 bases and J 4 bases, leaving 13 bases between the germline ends. This CDR3 is 15 amino acids long. The germline V gene encodes CDR1 SGHRS and CDR2 YFSETQ. The CDR3 reads CASSLERVGVTEAFF. The CDR3 coding sequence is TGCGCCAGCAGCTTGGAGAGGGTGGGAGTCACTGAAGCTTTCTTT.

V and J are TRBV6-1 and TRBJ1-1, with 9 positions matching TRBD1. CDR3 size: 15 residues. Germline-derived CDR1 and CDR2 are MNHNS and SASEGT. The V and J ends lost 4 bases and 3 bases, in that order; junction bases with no gene match: 6. CDR3 amino acids: CASSAPDRGYTEAFF. The CDR3 nucleotides are TGTGCCAGCAGTGCCCCCGACAGGGGGTACACTGAAGCTTTCTTT.

The genes are TRBV25-1 and TRBJ2-3, with 11 bases identical to TRBD2. CDR3 length: 17 amino acids. Germline V CDR1 and CDR2: MGHDK, SYGVNS. After removal of 4 bases from V and 2 bases from J, the junction contained 8 bases not matched to a gene. The CDR3 nucleotides are TGTGCCAGCAGTGTATTACTAGCGGGGGACCCCACAGATACGCAGTATTTT. As protein: CASSVLLAGDPTDTQYF.

This chain connects TRBV5-1 to TRBJ1-2; D remains ambiguous. The CDR3 covers 12 residues. V was trimmed by 0 bases and J by 6 bases, leaving 6 bases between them. Germline-derived CDR1 and CDR2 are SGHRS and YFSETQ. The CDR3 DNA reads as TGCGCCAGCAGCTTGGACAGCAATGGCTACACCTTC. Translation: CASSLDSNGYTF.

V and J are TRBV7-9 and TRBJ2-3, with 12 bases lining up with TRBD2. The CDR3 spans 16 residues. From germline, CDR1 is SEHNR and CDR2 FQNEAQ (reference sequence). Unmatched junction bases numbered 3, after V lost 3 bases and J lost 2 bases. In DNA, the CDR3 is TGTGCCAGCAGCTTCCGACTAGCGGGGGCCACAGATACGCAGTATTTT. Its translation: CASSFRLAGATDTQYF.

This CDR3 reads CASKLAGGTGELFF. DNA of the CDR3: TGTGCCAGCAAACTAGCGGGAGGGACCGGGGAGCTGTTTTTT. This chain connects TRBV6-1 to TRBJ2-2; 13 nucleotides agree with TRBD2. This CDR3 is built from 14 residues. CDR1 and CDR2 from the germline V gene are MNHNS and SASEGT. The V and J ends lost 7 bases and 5 bases, in that order; junction bases with no gene match: 1.

The chain has TRBV21-1 and TRBJ2-5; TRBD1, the D gene given by the table, was not confirmed from the DNA. TRBV21-1 is marked as a pseudogene. The CDR3 loop spans 13 amino acids. CDR3 bases: TGTGCCAGCAGCACTGGGGGCCACGAGACCCAGTACTTC. Its protein is CASSTGGHETQYF.

About this clone itself: In the same sample, other DNA sequences code for this CDR3. The V and J genes are TRBV30 and TRBJ2-7; possibly TRBD2 for D (5 bases). This CDR3 has 12 residues. V was shortened by 0 bases and J by 4 bases, with 7 bases between the two germline ends. In germline, CDR1 is GTSNPN, CDR2 SVGIG (reference sequence). The CDR3 loop is CAWSVGVYEQYF. The CDR3 region has the DNA TGTGCCTGGAGTGTGGGAGTTTACGAGCAGTACTTC.

This chain connects TRBV7-6 to TRBJ2-7; D is possibly TRBD1 or TRBD2 (6 bases each). From germline, CDR1 is SGHVS and CDR2 FNYEAQ. Between the trimmed V and J ends, which lost 5 bases and 5 bases, there was a span of 16 bases. CDR3 size: 14 residues. The CDR3 sequence: CASSPQGGLDEQYF. The CDR3, as DNA: TGTGCCAGCAGCCCCCAAGGGGGGTTGGACGAGCAGTACTTC.

V usage is TRBV5-1 and J usage is TRBJ2-7; perhaps TRBD2 as D (5 bases). Germline values: CDR1 SGHRS, CDR2 YFSETQ. V lost 0 bases and J lost 2, with 12 bases in between. This CDR3 has 15 amino acids. In DNA, the CDR3 is TGCGCCAGCAGCTTGGTCCAAGGAGGTCCCTACGAGCAGTACTTC. This gives the protein CASSLVQGGPYEQYF. The full variable domain, its missing parts supplied by reference TRBV5-1 and TRBJ2-7, is KAGVTQTPRYLIKTRGQQVTLSCSPISGHRSVSWYQQTPGQGLQFLFEYFSETQRNKGNFPGRFSGRQFSNSRSEMNVSTLELGDSALYLCASSLVQGGPYEQYFGPGTRLTVT.

With regard to this clone: Other DNA sequences in this sample translate to the same CDR3. The V call is TRBV5-1, the J call TRBJ1-6, with D unresolved. V lost 0 bases, J lost 9 bases, and 7 bases lay in between. The CDR3 runs to 13 residues. Germline CDR1 and CDR2: SGHRS and YFSETQ. CDR3 coding DNA: TGCGCCAGCAGCTTGGCTGGTAGTTCACCCCTCCACTTT. Its protein product is CASSLAGSSPLHF.

This chain connects TRBV7-9 to TRBJ2-7, with D possibly called TRBD1 or TRBD2 (5 bases each). The CDR3 length is 15 residues. CDR1 is SEHNR and CDR2 is FQNEAQ in the germline V gene (reference sequence). Trimming stripped 1 base from V and 5 bases from J, with 15 bases between. CDR3 region: CASSLDRAGTHEQYF. The CDR3 DNA is TGTGCCAGCAGCTTAGACCGGGCAGGGACCCACGAGCAGTACTTC.

To note about this clone: Other DNA sequences in the same sample also yield this CDR3. V is TRBV19 and J is TRBJ2-6; D is possibly TRBD1 (5 bases). The V and J ends lost 3 bases and 2 bases respectively, with 8 bases between them. Germline lookup yields CDR1 LNHDA and CDR2 SQIVND (reference sequence). The CDR3 consists of 15 residues. The CDR3 here is CASSIQGTGANVLTF. CDR3 nucleotides: TGTGCCAGTAGTATCCAGGGTACTGGGGCCAACGTCCTGACTTTC.

The chain combines TRBV29-1 with TRBJ2-6, with TRBD2 matching 7 bases. The J segment lost 1 base and the V segment lost 6 bases, leaving 9 bases of the junction unmatched. The CDR3 is 16 residues long. Germline CDR1 reads SQVTM; CDR2 reads ANQGSEA. The CDR3 DNA follows: TGCAGCGTCACCAACGCGGGGGTTTCTGGGGCCAACGTCCTGACTTTC. Translated: CSVTNAGVSGANVLTF.